Included here is one T cell receptor (beta chain) sequence, with context. The data stem from a study of PD-L1 blockade in urothelial cancer. Study-wide context: Patients' atezolizumab regimen, 1,200 mg intravenously every 3 weeks, began in the mid-2010s. Blood yielded a median of 141,255 T cells per sample. After treatment start, blood was analyzed at 3 weeks (second dose) and at 6 weeks.

Time point described: pretreatment peripheral blood. The table came from immunoSEQ multiplex PCR; TCRdb's copy has only in-frame clones and leaves some out. Altogether roughly 63,000 clones are present, roughly 76% being singletons, with the ten largest covering more than 5%. The V segment lost 4 bases and the J segment 3 bases; nucleotides outside the gene matches: 2. CDR1 and CDR2 (germline): SGHNT, YYREEE (reference sequence). The CDR3 extends over 14 amino acids. The chain joins TRBV5-4 to TRBJ1-1, with 11 bases aligning to TRBD1. The receptor was derived from a man in his 70s with urothelial cancer. Material: PBMCs, obtained around atezolizumab (anti-PD-L1) treatment. For the CDR3, the DNA is TGTGCCAGCAGCGCGGGACAGGGGGACACTGAAGCTTTCTTT. Protein: CASSAGQGDTEAFF.